Listed below are T cell receptor beta chains from one sample, sequenced in a study of T cell responses to AZD1222 COVID-19 vaccine. The method was immunoSEQ multiplex PCR; TCRdb's version includes in-frame clones alone and lacks a portion of them. The sample holds 110,000 or so clones, approximately 90% seen once. This specimen was peripheral blood, taken 28 days after the second AZD1222 dose. The receptors stem from an adult who received the AZD1222 COVID-19 vaccine. The CDR3 runs from the conserved cysteine through the conserved F or W. A D gene is named only where the DNA matches it firmly. Clone size, where shown, is once, few, many, or a class for clones that have expanded.

v_call	cdr3_length	j_call	d_call	clone_size	cdr3_aa	cdr3_nt
TRBV7-2	13	TRBJ2-7	TRBD2	.	CASSFRAGGKGYF	TGTGCCAGCAGCTTTAGAGCGGGGGGGAAGGGGTACTTC
TRBV6-1	13	TRBJ2-3	.	.	CASSEGPLTTQYF	TGTGCCAGCAGTGAAGGTCCGCTAACGACGCAGTATTTT
TRBV2	14	TRBJ2-5	.	.	CASSEQGRQETQYF	TGTGCCAGCAGTGAGCAGGGCCGGCAAGAGACCCAGTACTTC
TRBV5-1	15	TRBJ1-2	.	.	CASSPTREGMGGYTF	TGCGCCAGCAGCCCGACCAGAGAGGGCATGGGCGGCTACACCTTC
TRBV19	14	TRBJ2-1	TRBD2	.	CASSSGGADNEQFF	TGTGCCAGTAGTAGCGGGGGGGCAGACAATGAGCAGTTCTTC
TRBV18	16	TRBJ2-1	TRBD1	.	CASSPPGQGVANEQFF	TGTGCCAGCTCACCACCGGGACAGGGGGTTGCCAATGAGCAGTTCTTC
TRBV5-5	19	TRBJ1-6	.	.	CASSLAIPHDSLINSPLHF	TGTGCCAGCAGCTTAGCAATCCCCCACGACAGCCTCATCAATTCACCCCTCCACTTT
TRBV7-3	15	TRBJ2-1	.	.	CASSLTEGQYNEQFF	TGTGCCAGCAGCCTTACGGAAGGACAGTACAATGAGCAGTTCTTC
TRBV30	12	TRBJ1-1	.	.	CAWSSRGAGAFF	TGTGCCTGGAGCTCAAGAGGGGCTGGAGCTTTCTTT
TRBV5-1	16	TRBJ2-1	.	once	CASSLGPEMVAGEQFF	TGCGCCAGCAGCTTGGGACCTGAGATGGTAGCCGGTGAGCAGTTCTTC
TRBV4-2	14	TRBJ2-1	.	.	CASSQDFGSDEQFF	TGTGCCAGCAGCCAAGATTTCGGGAGTGATGAGCAGTTCTTC
TRBV6-2/TRBV6-3	15	TRBJ2-1	TRBD2	.	CASSTSGRPNNEQFF	TGTGCCAGCAGTACAAGCGGGAGGCCCAACAATGAGCAGTTCTTC
TRBV2	16	TRBJ2-3	TRBD2	once	CASSPGLAGGGDTQYF	TGTGCCAGCAGTCCAGGCTTAGCGGGAGGGGGGGATACGCAGTATTTT
TRBV25-1	13	TRBJ1-4	.	.	CASRRDTNEKLFF	TGTGCCAGCAGGAGGGACACCAATGAAAAACTGTTTTTT
TRBV2	13	TRBJ1-1	TRBD1	.	CASSVDRVAEAFF	TGTGCCAGCAGCGTCGACAGGGTAGCCGAAGCTTTCTTT
TRBV28	16	TRBJ1-3	.	.	CASGLGPRGSGNTIYF	TGTGCCAGCGGATTAGGGCCCCGGGGCTCTGGAAACACCATATATTTT
TRBV7-9	19	TRBJ2-3	TRBD2	.	CASSLGGLAGIPSTDTQYF	TGTGCCAGCAGCTTAGGGGGACTAGCGGGTATTCCTAGCACAGATACGCAGTATTTT
TRBV5-6	15	TRBJ2-1	TRBD2	.	CASSLRLAVYNEQFF	TGTGCCAGCAGCTTAAGACTAGCGGTTTACAATGAGCAGTTCTTC
TRBV28	13	TRBJ1-2	.	.	CASSLSPNYGYTF	TGTGCCAGCAGTTTATCCCCTAACTATGGCTACACCTTC